This TCR beta chain was recorded in a study of T cell repertoires in ileal Crohn's disease. Study overall: The M0 sample came from the inflamed ileal portion of the resected specimen. Around 0.45 micrograms of biopsy DNA per sample underwent TCRB immunosequencing.

Per germline, CDR1 DFQATT and CDR2 SNEGSKA (reference sequence). The germline V and J ends were trimmed by 0 bases and 7 bases, with 3 bases remaining between them. The CDR3 extends over 10 amino acids. Sequenced by immunoSEQ multiplex PCR; TCRdb stores in-frame clones only, minus some. The sample lists 15,000 to 20,000 clones; roughly 76% were seen once. Time point: inflamed ileum from the surgical specimen. The receptor was derived from an adult with Crohn's disease. The rearrangement links TRBV20-1 to TRBJ1-1, with D hard to call. Sequencing was done on a sample of ileal tissue. The CDR3 reads CSARDNEAFF. The DNA for the CDR3 is TGCAGTGCTAGAGATAATGAAGCTTTCTTT.